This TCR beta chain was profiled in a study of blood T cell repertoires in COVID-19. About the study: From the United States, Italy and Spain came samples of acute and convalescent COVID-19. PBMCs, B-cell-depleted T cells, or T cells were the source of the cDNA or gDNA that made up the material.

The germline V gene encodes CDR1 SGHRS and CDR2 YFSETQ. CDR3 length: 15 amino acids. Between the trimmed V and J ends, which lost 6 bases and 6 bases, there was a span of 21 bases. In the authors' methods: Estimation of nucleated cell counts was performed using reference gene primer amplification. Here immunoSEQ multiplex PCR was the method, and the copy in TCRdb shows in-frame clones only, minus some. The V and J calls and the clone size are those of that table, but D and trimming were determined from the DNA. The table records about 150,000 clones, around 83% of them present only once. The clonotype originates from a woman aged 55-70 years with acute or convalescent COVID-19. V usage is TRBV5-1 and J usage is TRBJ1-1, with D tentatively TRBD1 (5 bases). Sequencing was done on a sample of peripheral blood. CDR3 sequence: CASTLGEFDSAEAFF. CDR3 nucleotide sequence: TGCGCCAGCACCCTAGGGGAATTTGATTCCGCTGAAGCTTTCTTT. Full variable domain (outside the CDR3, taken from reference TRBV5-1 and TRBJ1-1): KAGVTQTPRYLIKTRGQQVTLSCSPISGHRSVSWYQQTPGQGLQFLFEYFSETQRNKGNFPGRFSGRQFSNSRSEMNVSTLELGDSALYLCASTLGEFDSAEAFFGQGTRLTVV.